This T cell receptor beta chain stems from a study of CDR3 diversity in severe acne. In its sample, this clonotype was seen a few times. TCRdb independently ran MiXCR on the PCR reads; one entry per CDR3 protein. The table has tens of thousands of distinct CDR3 sequences, around 49% seen once. With 3 bases removed from V and 5 bases from J, the gap between germline ends came to 13 bases. The CDR3 contains 14 residues. V is TRBV12-3 or TRBV12-4 and J is TRBJ2-5; D gene ambiguous. The TCR sequence derives from a male donor in good health, without acne. The sequenced sample consisted of blood. The CDR3 spells CASSFLGLRETQYF. DNA of the CDR3: TGTGCCAGCAGTTTTTTGGGTCTTCGCGAGACCCAGTACTTC.